Shown below are 17 T cell receptor beta chains from a single sample sequenced in a study of T cell repertoires in cytomegalovirus infection. One entry per CDR3 protein results from TCRdb running MiXCR on the reads. The sample carries about 320,000 distinct CDR3 sequences, roughly 9.5% recorded once. The sequencing input was PBMCs. The receptors originated from a human donor in good health (CMV status not recorded). Some clones in this sample may be carry-over from other donors' samples.

V and J are TRBV12-3 or TRBV12-4 and TRBJ1-1; TRBD1 matches 8 bases. V shed 7 bases, J shed 0 bases, and the junction held 4 bases outside the gene matches. This CDR3 has 14 residues. In nucleotides, the CDR3 is TGTGCCAGCACGATGACAGGGGTGAACACTGAAGCTTTCTTT. Its protein product is CASTMTGVNTEAFF.

The genes are TRBV10-3 and TRBJ1-1; D is undetermined. CDR3 size: 11 residues. V lost 6 bases and J 2 bases, leaving 4 bases between the germline ends. The V gene's germline CDR1 is ENHRY and CDR2 SYGVKD. The CDR3 loop is CAISHNTEAFF. Written as DNA, the CDR3 is TGTGCCATCAGCCACAACACTGAAGCTTTCTTT.

The V call is TRBV12-3 or TRBV12-4, the J call TRBJ1-1, with 7 bases identical to TRBD1. This CDR3 is built from 15 residues. With V trimmed by 2 bases and J by 1 base, 4 bases remained unmatched. The CDR3 DNA reads as TGTGCCAGCAGTTTATGGGGACAGTCGAACACTGAAGCTTTCTTT. Amino acids: CASSLWGQSNTEAFF.

This clonotype has a count of ten or more. The rearrangement uses TRBV6-6 and TRBJ2-1; 9 positions match TRBD1. J was trimmed by 6 bases and V by 6 bases; bases with no gene match: 9. CDR3 length: 15 residues. Germline CDR1 is MNHNY and CDR2 is SVGAGI (reference sequence). This CDR3 is CASSRPGTGSNEQFF. The CDR3 DNA reads as TGTGCCAGCAGCCGACCAGGGACAGGGAGCAATGAGCAGTTCTTC.

This clonotype has a count of ten or more. The chain links TRBV30 to TRBJ1-5, with D maybe TRBD1 (5 bases). CDR3 size: 14 residues. With 4 bases removed from V and 0 bases from J, the gap between germline ends came to 10 bases. CDR1 is GTSNPN, CDR2 SVGIG, per germline (reference sequence). The CDR3 loop is CAWTPGGSNQPQHF. As DNA, the CDR3 is TGTGCCTGGACCCCGGGGGGTAGCAATCAGCCCCAGCATTTT.

Only one count was recorded for this clonotype. A much larger clone lies one base from this, so it may be a read error. This chain uses TRBV7-2 with TRBJ2-3; TRBD2 matches 8 bases. CDR1 and CDR2 (germline): SGHTA, FQGNSA. V lost 7 bases to trimming and J lost 5 bases; unmatched junction nucleotides: 11. The CDR3 sequence is 15 residues long. CDR3 DNA sequence: TGTGCCAGCATCCTGGGACTAGTGGGAGGAGATACGCAGTATTTT. It specifies CASILGLVGGDTQYF. Together with reference TRBV7-2 and TRBJ2-3, the CDR3 gives the full variable domain: GAGVSQSPSNKVTEKGKDVELRCDPISGHTALYWYRQSLGQGLEFLIYFQGNSAPDKSGLPSDRFSAERTGGSVSTLTIQRTQQEDSAVYLCASILGLVGGDTQYFGPGTRLTVL.

At least ten counts were recorded for this clonotype. The chain carries TRBV7-3 and TRBJ2-5; a weak D match, TRBD2 (6 bases). This CDR3 comprises 16 residues. Trimming shortened V by 6 bases and J by 1 base, and 18 bases separated the two germline ends. Germline loops: CDR1 SGHTA, CDR2 FQGTGA. The CDR3 spells CASSPTGGTGQETQYF. CDR3 coding DNA: TGTGCCAGCAGTCCTACCGGGGGAACGGGCCAAGAGACCCAGTACTTC.

This clonotype occurred a few times. The chain carries TRBV20-1 and TRBJ1-5; possible D gene TRBD1, 5 bases. Trimming shortened V by 1 base and J by 2 bases, and 15 bases separated the two germline ends. From germline, CDR1 is DFQATT and CDR2 SNEGSKA (reference sequence). The CDR3 sequence is 16 residues long. CDR3 amino acids: CSARGGGGGGNQPQHF. The CDR3 DNA reads as TGCAGTGCTAGAGGTGGGGGGGGTGGAGGCAATCAGCCCCAGCATTTT.

The sample holds a few counts of this clonotype. The chain uses TRBV12-3 or TRBV12-4 and TRBJ1-3; the match to TRBD1 covers 7 bases. With 6 bases clipped from V and 3 bases from J, the junction kept 8 bases outside the gene matches. CDR3 length: 15 residues. This CDR3 reads CASSMTGRGGNTIYF. DNA of the CDR3: TGTGCCAGCAGCATGACAGGGAGAGGTGGAAACACCATATATTTT.

This clonotype was seen only a few times. The V and J genes are TRBV7-6 and TRBJ1-1; tentatively, D is TRBD1 (6 bases). This CDR3 is built from 15 residues. Germline assignment: CDR1 SGHVS and CDR2 FNYEAQ. V was pared by 5 bases and J by 0 bases, with 13 bases between. The CDR3 protein is CASSQQGTMNTEAFF. The CDR3 coding sequence is TGTGCCAGCAGCCAACAGGGAACTATGAACACTGAAGCTTTCTTT.

The chain recombines TRBV5-6 with TRBJ1-4; D unresolved. Germline CDR1 SGHDT, CDR2 YYEEEE. The CDR3 length is 15 residues. Between the trimmed V and J ends, which lost 0 bases and 3 bases, there was a span of 9 bases. The CDR3 loop reads CASSLGMAPNEKLFF. The CDR3 DNA reads TGTGCCAGCAGCTTGGGAATGGCTCCTAATGAAAAACTGTTTTTT.

This chain connects TRBV12-3 or TRBV12-4 to TRBJ1-1; maybe TRBD1 (5 bases). CDR3 size: 13 residues. Trimming took 1 base from V and 10 from J, leaving 13 bases between them. CDR3 DNA sequence: TGTGCCAGCAGTTTAGTTGGTTTGGGACTAGCTTTCTTT. Encoded protein: CASSLVGLGLAFF.

This clonotype appeared many times. The chain has TRBV11-3 and TRBJ2-3; TRBD1 aligns across 8 bases. V dropped 5 bases and J dropped 5; count of bases not matched to a gene: 6. Germline-derived CDR1 and CDR2 are SGHNT and YENEEA. CDR3 length equals 14 residues. The DNA of the CDR3 is TGTGCCAGCAGCCCCAGGGGGCCGGGAGATACGCAGTATTTT. Encoded protein: CASSPRGPGDTQYF.

At least ten counts were recorded for this clonotype. V is TRBV19 and J is TRBJ1-5, with D uncertain. The CDR3 contains 20 residues. Germline V CDR1 and CDR2: LNHDA, SQIVND (reference sequence). V was cut by 0 bases and J by 2 bases, with 23 bases left in between. In DNA form, the CDR3 reads TGTGCCAGTAGTATAGACCTTATTAGCGGTCGACCCTCGGGCAATCAGCCCCAGCATTTT. Protein: CASSIDLISGRPSGNQPQHF.

This clonotype was detected a few times. The CDR3 DNA reads as TGTGCCAGCAGCTCGCAGATACTGACAGGGTTGAACACTGAAGCTTTCTTT. Translation: CASSSQILTGLNTEAFF. The V gene is TRBV7-3, the J gene TRBJ1-1; 7 bases match TRBD1. Germline V gene sequence: CDR1 SGHTA, CDR2 FQGTGA. CDR3 length equals 17 residues. V shed 4 bases and J 0 bases; nucleotides not matched to a gene: 11.

There are many counts of this clonotype. V is TRBV19 and J is TRBJ2-2; the D is unclear. V lost 8 bases and J lost 1, with 11 bases in between. Germline CDR1 LNHDA, CDR2 SQIVND (reference sequence). The CDR3 sequence is 14 residues long. In DNA, the CDR3 is TGTGCCAGTTGTCCGTATTGGAACACCGGGGAGCTGTTTTTT. It is translated as CASCPYWNTGELFF.

The table lists this clonotype with many counts. The chain's CDR3 is CASSLPPGMNTEAFF. CDR3 DNA: TGTGCCAGCAGCTTGCCGCCAGGTATGAACACTGAAGCTTTCTTT. The J gene is TRBJ1-1, the V gene TRBV7-2; D gene uncertain. CDR3 length: 15 residues. Germline V gene lookup returns CDR1 SGHTA and CDR2 FQGNSA. With 3 bases removed from V and 0 bases from J, the gap between germline ends came to 11 bases.